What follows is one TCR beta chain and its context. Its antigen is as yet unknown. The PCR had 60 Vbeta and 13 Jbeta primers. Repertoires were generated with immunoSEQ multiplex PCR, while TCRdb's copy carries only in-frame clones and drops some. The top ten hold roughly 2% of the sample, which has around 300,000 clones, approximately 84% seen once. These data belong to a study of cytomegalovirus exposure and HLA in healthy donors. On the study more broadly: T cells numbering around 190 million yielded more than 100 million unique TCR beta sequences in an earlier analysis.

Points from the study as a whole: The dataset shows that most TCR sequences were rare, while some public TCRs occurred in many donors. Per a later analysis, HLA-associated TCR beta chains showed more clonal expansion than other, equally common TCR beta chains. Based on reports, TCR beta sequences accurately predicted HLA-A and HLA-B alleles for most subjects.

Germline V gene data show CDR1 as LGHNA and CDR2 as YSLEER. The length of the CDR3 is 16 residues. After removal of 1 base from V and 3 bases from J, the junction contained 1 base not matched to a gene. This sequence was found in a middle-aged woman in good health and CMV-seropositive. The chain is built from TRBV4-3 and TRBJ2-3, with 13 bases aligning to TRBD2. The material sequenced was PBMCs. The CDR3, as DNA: TGCGCCAGCAGCCAAGTGGGACTAGCGGGGACAGATACGCAGTATTTT. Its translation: CASSQVGLAGTDTQYF.